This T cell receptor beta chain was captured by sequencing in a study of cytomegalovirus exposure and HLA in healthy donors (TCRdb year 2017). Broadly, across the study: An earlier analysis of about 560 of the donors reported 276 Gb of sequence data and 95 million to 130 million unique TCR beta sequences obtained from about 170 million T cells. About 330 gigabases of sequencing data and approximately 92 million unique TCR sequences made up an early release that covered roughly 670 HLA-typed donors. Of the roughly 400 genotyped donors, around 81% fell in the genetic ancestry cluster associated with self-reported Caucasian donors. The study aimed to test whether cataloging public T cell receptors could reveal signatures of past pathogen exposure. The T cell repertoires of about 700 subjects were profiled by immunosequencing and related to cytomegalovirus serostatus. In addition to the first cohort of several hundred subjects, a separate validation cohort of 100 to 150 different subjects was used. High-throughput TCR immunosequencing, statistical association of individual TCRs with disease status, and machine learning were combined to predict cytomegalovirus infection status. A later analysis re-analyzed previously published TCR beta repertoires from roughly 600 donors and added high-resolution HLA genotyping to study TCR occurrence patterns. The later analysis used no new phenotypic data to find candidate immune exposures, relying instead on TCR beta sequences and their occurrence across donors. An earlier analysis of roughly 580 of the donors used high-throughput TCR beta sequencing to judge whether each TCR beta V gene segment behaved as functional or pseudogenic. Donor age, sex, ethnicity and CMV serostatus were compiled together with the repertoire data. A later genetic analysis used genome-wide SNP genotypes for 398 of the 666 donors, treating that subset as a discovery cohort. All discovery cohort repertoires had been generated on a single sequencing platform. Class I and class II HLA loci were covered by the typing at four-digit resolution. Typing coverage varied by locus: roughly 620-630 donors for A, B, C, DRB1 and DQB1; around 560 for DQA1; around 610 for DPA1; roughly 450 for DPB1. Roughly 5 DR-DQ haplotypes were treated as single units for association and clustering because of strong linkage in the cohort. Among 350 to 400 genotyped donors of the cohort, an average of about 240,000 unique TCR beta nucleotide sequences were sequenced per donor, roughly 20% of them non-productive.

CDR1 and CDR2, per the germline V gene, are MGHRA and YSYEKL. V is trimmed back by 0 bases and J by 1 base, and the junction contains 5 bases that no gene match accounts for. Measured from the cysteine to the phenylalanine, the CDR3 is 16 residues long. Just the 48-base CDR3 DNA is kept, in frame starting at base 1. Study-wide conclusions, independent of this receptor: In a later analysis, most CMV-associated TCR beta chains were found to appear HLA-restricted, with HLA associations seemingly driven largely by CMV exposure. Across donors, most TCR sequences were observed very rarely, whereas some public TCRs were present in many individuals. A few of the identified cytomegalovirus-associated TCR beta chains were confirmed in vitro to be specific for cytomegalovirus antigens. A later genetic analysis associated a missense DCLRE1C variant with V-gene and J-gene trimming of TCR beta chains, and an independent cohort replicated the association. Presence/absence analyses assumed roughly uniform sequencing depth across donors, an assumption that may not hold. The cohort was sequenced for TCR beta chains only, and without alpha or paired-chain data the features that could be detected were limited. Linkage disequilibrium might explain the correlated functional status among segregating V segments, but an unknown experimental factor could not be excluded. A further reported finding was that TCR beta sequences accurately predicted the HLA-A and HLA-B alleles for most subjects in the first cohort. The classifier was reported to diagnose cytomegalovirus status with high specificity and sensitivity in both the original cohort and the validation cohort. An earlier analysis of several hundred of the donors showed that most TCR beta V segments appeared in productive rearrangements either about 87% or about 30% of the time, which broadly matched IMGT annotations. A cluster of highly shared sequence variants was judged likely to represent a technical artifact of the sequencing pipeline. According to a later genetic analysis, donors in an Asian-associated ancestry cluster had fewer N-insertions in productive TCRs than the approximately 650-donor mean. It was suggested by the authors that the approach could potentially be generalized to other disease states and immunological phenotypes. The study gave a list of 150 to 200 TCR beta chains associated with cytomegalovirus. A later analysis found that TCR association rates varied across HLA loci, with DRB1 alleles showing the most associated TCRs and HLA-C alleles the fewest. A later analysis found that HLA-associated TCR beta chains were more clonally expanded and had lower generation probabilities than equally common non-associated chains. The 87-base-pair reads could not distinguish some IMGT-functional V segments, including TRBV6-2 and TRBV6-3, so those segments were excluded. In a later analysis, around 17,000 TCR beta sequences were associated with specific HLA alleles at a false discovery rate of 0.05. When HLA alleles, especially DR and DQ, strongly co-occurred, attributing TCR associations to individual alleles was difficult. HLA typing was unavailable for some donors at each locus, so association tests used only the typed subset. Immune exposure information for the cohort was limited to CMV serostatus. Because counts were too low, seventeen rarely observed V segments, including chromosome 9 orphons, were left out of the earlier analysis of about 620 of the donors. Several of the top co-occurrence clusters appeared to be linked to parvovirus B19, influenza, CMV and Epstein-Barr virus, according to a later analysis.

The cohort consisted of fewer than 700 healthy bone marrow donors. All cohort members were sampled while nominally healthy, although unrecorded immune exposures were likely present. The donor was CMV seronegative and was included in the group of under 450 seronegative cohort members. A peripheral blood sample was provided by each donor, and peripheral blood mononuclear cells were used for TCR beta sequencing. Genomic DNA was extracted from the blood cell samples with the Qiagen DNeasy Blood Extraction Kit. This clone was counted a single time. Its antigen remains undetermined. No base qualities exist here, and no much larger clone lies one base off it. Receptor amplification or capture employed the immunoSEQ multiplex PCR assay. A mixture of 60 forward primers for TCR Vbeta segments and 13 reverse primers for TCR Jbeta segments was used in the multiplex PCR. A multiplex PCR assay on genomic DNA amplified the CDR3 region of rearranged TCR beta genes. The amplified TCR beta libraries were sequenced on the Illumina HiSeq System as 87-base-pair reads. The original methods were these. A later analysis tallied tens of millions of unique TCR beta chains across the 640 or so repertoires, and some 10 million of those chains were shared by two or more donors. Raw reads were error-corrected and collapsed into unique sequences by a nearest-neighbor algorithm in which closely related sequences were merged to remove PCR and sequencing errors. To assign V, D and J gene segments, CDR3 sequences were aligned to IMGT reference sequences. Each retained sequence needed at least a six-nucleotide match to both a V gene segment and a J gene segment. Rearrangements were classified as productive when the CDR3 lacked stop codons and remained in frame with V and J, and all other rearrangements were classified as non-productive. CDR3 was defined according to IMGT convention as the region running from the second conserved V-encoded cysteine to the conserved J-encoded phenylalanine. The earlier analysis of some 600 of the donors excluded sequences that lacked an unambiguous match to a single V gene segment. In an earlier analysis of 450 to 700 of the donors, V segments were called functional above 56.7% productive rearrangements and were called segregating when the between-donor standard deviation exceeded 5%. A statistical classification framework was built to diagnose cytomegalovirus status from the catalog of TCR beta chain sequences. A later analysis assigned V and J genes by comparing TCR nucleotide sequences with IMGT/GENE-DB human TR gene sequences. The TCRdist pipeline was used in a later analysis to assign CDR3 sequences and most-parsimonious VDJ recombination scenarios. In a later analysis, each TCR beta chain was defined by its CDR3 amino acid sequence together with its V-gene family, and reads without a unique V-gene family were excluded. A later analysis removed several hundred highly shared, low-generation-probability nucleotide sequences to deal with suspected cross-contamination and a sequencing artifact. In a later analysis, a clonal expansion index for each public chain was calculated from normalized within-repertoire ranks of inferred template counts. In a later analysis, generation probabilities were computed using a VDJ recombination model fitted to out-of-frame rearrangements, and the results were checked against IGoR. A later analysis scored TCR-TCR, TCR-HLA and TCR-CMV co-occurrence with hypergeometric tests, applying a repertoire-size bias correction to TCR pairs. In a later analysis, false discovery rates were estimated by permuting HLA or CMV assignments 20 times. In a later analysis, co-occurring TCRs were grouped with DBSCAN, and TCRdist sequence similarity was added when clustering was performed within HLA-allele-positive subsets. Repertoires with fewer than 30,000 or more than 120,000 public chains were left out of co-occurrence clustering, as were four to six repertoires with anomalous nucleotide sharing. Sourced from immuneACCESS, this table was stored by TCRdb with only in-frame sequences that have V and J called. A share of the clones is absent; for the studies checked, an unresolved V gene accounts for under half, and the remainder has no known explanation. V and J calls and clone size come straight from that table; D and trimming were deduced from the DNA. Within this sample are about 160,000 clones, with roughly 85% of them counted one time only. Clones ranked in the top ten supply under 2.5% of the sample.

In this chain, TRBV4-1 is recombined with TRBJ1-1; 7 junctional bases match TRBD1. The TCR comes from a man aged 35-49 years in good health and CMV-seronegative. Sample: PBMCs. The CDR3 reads CASSQDGTAKNTEAFF. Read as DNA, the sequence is TGCGCCAGCAGCCAAGATGGGACAGCTAAGAACACTGAAGCTTTCTTT.